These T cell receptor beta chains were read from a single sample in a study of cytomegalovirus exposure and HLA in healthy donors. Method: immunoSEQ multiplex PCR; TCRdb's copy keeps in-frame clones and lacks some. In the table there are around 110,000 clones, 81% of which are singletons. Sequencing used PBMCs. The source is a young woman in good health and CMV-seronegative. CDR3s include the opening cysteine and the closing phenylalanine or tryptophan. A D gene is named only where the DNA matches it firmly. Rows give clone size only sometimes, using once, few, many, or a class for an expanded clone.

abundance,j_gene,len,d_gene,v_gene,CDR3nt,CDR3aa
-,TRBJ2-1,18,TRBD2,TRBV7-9,TGTGCCAGCAGCTCATTAGACGGGGGGACTAGCGGGTTTTATGAGCAGTTCTTC,CASSSLDGGTSGFYEQFF
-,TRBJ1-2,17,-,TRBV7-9,TGTTCCAGCAGCCTGATCAGGGGTCCCTCGTTATCTTTTGGCTACACCTTC,CSSSLIRGPSLSFGYTF
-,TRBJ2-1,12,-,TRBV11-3,TGTGCCAGCAGCTGGGATAGCGATGAGCAGTTCTTC,CASSWDSDEQFF
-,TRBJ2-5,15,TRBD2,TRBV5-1,TGCGCCAGCAGCCCGGGGGGGACTAGCAAAGAGACCCAGTACTTC,CASSPGGTSKETQYF
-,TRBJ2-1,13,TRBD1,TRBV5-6,TGTGCCAGCAGGAGGACAGGGGGCAATGAGCAGTTCTTC,CASRRTGGNEQFF
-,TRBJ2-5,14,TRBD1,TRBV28,TGTGCCAGCAGTTTGCGGACAGGGTTAGAGACCCAGTACTTC,CASSLRTGLETQYF
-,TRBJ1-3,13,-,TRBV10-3,TGTGCCACCCGGACGGGATTGGAGAACACCATATATTTT,CATRTGLENTIYF
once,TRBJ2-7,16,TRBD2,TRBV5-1,TGCGCCAGCAGCTTGGATCCTAGCGGGAGGTCCTACGAGCAGTACTTC,CASSLDPSGRSYEQYF
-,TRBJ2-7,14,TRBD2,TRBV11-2,TGTGCCAGCAGCCGACTAGCGGGAGGTTACGAGCAGTACTTC,CASSRLAGGYEQYF
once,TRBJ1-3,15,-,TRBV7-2,TGTGCCAGCAGCTCCTATATGAGCTCTGGAAACACCATATATTTT,CASSSYMSSGNTIYF